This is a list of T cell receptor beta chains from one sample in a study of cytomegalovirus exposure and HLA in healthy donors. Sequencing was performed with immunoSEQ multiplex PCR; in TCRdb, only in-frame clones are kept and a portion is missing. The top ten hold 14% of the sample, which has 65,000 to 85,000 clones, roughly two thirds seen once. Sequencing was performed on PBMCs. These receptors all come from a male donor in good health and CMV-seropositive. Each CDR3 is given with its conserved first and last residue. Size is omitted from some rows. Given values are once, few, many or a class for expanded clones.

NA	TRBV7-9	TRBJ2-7	CASSLGAGARIYEQYF
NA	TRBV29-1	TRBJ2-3	CSVAYSGILDTQYF
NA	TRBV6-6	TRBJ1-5	CASAWQGRDQPQHF
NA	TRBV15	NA	CATSRDMADPPSEQYF
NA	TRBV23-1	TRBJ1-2	CATRGGNYGYTF
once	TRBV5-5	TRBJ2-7	CASSLGAGNDEQYF
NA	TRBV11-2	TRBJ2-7	CASSLGLAGYEQYF
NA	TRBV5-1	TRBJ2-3	CASSSQGLAGPGDTQYF
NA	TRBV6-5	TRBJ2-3	CASSSGGATDTQYF
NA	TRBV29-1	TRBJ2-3	CSVETLDRDRTDTQYF
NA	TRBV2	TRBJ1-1	CASRAQGIMNTEAFF
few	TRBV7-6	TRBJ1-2	CASSSGPTYGYTF
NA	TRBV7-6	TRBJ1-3	CASSVRTGVGNTIYF
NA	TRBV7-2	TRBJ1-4	CASSLLGSGEKLFF
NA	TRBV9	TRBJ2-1	CASSVNRGPDEQFF
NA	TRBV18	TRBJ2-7	CASSDVAGSYEQYF
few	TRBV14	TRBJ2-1	CASSPTSSYNEQFF
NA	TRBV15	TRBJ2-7	CATSPQTGFIYEQYF
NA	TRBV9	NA	CASSAGLPSSYEQYF
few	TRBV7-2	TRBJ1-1	CASRLWNTEAFF
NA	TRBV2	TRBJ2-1	CATAGGYTYNEQFF
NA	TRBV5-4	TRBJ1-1	CASSVQDRDQLKAFF
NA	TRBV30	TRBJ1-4	CAWSAGTGYNEKLFF
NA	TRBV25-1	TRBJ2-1	CASSGPPTGGLPYNEQFF
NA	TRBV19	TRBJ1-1	CASSRTGARAEAFF
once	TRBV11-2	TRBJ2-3	CASSLVSGSVADTQYF
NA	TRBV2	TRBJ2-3	CASRADYTDTQYF
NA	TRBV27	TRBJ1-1	CASSFRTGETEAFF